This T cell receptor beta chain was documented in a study of blood T cell repertoires in COVID-19. Method: immunoSEQ multiplex PCR; TCRdb's copy keeps in-frame clones and lacks some. The sample consists of 150,000 to 200,000 clones, 80% of them appearing once. The junction had 5 bases not matched to a gene; V was cut back by 3 bases and J by 6 bases. The CDR3 has 14 residues. Germline V lookup: CDR1 LNHDA, CDR2 SQIVND (reference sequence). The source material was peripheral blood. The V and J genes are TRBV19 and TRBJ2-5, with 9 bases fitting TRBD1. The clonotype originates from a man aged 55 to 69 with acute or convalescent COVID-19. The CDR3 is CASSIDRGKKTQYF. CDR3 DNA sequence: TGTGCCAGTAGTATCGACAGGGGGAAGAAGACCCAGTACTTC.